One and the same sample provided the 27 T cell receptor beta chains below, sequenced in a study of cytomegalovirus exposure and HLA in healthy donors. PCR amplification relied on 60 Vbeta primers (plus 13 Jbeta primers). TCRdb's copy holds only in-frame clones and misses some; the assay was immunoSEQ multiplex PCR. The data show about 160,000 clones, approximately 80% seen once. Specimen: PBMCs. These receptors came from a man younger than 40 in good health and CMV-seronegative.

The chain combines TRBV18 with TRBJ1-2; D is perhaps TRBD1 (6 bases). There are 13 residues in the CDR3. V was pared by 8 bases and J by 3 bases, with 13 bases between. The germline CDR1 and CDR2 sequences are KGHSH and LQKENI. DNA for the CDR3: TGTGCCAGCGAGGGGGGGCAGGACTATGGCTACACCTTC. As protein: CASEGGQDYGYTF. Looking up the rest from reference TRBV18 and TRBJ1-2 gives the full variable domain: NAGVMQNPRHLVRRRGQEARLRCSPMKGHSHVYWYRQLPEEGLKFMVYLQKENIIDESGMPKERFSAEFPKEGPSILRIQQVVRGDSAAYFCASEGGQDYGYTFGSGTRLTVV.

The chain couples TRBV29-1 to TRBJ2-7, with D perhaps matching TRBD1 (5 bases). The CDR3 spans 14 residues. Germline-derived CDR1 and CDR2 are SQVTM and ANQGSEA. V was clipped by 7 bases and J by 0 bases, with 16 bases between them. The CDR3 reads CSGAAGPYSYEQYF. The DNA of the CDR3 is TGCAGCGGGGCGGCAGGGCCCTACTCCTACGAGCAGTACTTC.

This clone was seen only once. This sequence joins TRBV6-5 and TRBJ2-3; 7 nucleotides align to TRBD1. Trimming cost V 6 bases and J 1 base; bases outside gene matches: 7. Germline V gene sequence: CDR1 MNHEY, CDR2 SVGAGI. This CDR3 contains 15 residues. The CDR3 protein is CASSRRGSGTDTQYF. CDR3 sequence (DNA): TGTGCCAGCAGCCGCAGGGGGTCGGGCACAGATACGCAGTATTTT.

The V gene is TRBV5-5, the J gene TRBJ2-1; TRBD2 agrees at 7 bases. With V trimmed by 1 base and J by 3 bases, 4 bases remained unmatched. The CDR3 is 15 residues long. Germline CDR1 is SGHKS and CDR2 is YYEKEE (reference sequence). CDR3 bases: TGTGCCAGCAGCTTGTGGCTAGCGGTCTACAATGAGCAGTTCTTC. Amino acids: CASSLWLAVYNEQFF.

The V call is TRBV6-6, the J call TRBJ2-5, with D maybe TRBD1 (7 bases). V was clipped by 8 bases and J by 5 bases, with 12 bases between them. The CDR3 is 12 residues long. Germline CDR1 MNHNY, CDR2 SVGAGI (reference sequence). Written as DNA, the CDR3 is TGTGCCAGCGCCAGGGGGGTGGAGACCCAGTACTTC. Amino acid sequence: CASARGVETQYF.

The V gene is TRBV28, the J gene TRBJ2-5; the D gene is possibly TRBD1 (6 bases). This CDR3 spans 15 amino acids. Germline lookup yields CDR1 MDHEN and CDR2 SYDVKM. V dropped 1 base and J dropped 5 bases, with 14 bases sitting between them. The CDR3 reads CASSLFGDRMETQYF. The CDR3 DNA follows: TGTGCCAGCAGTTTATTCGGCGACAGGATGGAGACCCAGTACTTC.

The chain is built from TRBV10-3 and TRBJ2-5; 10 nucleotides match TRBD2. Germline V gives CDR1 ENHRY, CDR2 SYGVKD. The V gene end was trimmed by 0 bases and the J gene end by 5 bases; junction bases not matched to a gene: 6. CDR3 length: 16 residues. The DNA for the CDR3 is TGTGCCATCAGTGAGTCGAGCGGGGGGGCCTACGAGACCCAGTACTTC. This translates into CAISESSGGAYETQYF.

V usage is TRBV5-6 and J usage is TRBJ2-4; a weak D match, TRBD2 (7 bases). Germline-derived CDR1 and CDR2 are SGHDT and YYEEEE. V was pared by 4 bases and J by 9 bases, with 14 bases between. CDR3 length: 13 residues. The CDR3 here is CASSPGGLGIQYF. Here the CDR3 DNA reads TGTGCCAGCAGCCCGGGGGGCTTGGGCATTCAGTACTTC. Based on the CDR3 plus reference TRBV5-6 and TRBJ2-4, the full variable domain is DAGVTQSPTHLIKTRGQQVTLRCSPKSGHDTVSWYQQALGQGPQFIFQYYEEEERQRGNFPDRFSGHQFPNYSSELNVNALLLGDSALYLCASSPGGLGIQYFGAGTRLSVL.

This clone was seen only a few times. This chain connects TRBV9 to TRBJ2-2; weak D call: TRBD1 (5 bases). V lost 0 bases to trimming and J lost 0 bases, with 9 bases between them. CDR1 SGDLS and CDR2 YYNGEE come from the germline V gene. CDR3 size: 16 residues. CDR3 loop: CASSVAPGTNTGELFF. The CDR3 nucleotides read TGTGCCAGCAGCGTAGCTCCAGGGACGAACACCGGGGAGCTGTTTTTT.

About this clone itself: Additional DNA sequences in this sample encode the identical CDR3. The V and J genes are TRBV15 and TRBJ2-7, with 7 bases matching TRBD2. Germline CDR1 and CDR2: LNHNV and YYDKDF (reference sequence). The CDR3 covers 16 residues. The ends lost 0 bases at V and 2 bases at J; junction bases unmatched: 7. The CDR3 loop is CATSRDLASGTYEQYF. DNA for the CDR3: TGTGCCACCAGCAGAGATCTCGCTAGCGGTACCTACGAGCAGTACTTC.

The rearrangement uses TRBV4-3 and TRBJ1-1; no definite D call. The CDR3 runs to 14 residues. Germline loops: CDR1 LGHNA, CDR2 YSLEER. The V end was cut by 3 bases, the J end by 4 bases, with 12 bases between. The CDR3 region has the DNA TGCGCCAGCAGCCAGGGCGGTCGGGGCACTGAAGCTTTCTTT. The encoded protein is CASSQGGRGTEAFF.

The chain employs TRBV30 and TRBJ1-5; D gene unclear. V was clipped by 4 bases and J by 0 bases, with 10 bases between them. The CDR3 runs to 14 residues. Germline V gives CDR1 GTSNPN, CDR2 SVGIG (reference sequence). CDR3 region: CAWTGSHSNQPQHF. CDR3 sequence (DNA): TGTGCCTGGACAGGCAGTCATAGCAATCAGCCCCAGCATTTT.

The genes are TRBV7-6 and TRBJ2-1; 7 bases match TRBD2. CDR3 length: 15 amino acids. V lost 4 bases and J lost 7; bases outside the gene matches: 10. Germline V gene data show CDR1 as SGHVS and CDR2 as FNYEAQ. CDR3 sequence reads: CASSSIGHGGNEQFF. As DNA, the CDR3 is TGTGCCAGCAGCTCCATCGGACACGGGGGGAATGAGCAGTTCTTC.

The DNA of the CDR3 is TGCGCCAGCACCGAGACTGAGAACACTGAAGCTTTCTTT. It specifies CASTETENTEAFF. The chain couples TRBV10-2 to TRBJ1-1; D is unresolved. Germline V gives CDR1 WSHSY, CDR2 SAAADI. This CDR3 has 13 residues. Trimming cost V 7 bases and J 1 base, with 10 bases left between them.

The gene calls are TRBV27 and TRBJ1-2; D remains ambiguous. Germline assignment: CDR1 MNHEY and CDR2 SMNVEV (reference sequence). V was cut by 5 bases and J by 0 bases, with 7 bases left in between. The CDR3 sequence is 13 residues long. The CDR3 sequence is CASSGGPNYGYTF. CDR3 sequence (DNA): TGTGCCAGCAGTGGCGGGCCTAACTATGGCTACACCTTC.

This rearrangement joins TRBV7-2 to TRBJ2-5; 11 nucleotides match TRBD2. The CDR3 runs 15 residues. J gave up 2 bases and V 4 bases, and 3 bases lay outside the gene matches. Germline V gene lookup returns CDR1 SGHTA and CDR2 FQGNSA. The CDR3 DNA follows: TGTGCCAGCAGCTCAAGGACTAGCGGGCAAGAGACCCAGTACTTC. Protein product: CASSSRTSGQETQYF.

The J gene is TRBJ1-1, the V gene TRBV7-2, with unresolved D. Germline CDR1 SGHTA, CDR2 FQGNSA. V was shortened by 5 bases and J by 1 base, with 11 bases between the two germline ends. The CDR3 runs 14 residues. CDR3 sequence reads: CASSPQRKNTEAFF. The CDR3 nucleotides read TGTGCCAGCAGCCCTCAGAGGAAGAACACTGAAGCTTTCTTT.

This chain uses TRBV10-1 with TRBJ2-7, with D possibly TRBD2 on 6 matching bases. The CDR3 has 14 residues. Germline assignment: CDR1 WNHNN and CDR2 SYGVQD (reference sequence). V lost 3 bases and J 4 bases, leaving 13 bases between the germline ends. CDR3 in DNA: TGCGCCAGCAGTGATGACGGGGGACCTTACGAGCAGTACTTC. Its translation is CASSDDGGPYEQYF.

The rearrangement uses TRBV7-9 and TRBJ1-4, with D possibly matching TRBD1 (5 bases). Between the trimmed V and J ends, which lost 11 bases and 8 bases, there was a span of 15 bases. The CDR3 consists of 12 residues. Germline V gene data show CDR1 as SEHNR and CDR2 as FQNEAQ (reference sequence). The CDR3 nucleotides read TGTGCCTCTGGGGGGGTAGAAGAAAAACTGTTTTTT. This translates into CASGGVEEKLFF.

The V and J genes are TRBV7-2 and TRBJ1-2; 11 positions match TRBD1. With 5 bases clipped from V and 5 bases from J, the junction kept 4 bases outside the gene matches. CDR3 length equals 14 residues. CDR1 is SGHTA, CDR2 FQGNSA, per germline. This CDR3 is CASSPDRGPYGYTF. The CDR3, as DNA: TGTGCCAGCAGCCCGGACAGGGGGCCATATGGCTACACCTTC. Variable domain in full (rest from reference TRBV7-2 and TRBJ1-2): GAGVSQSPSNKVTEKGKDVELRCDPISGHTALYWYRQSLGQGLEFLIYFQGNSAPDKSGLPSDRFSAERTGGSVSTLTIQRTQQEDSAVYLCASSPDRGPYGYTFGSGTRLTVV.

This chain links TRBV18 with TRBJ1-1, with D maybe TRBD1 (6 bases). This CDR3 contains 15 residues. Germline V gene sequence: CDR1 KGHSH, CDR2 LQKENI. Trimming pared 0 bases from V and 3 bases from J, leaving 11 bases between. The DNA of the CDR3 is TGTGCCAGCTCACCACCGAACAGGGTTGACACTGAAGCTTTCTTT. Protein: CASSPPNRVDTEAFF.

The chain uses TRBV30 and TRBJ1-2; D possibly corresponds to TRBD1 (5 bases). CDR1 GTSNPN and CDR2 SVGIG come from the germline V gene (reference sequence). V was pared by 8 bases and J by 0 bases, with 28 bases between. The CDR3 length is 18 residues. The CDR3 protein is CALELGHSTEIPNYGYTF. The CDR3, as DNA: TGTGCCCTGGAATTGGGGCATAGCACCGAGATCCCTAACTATGGCTACACCTTC.

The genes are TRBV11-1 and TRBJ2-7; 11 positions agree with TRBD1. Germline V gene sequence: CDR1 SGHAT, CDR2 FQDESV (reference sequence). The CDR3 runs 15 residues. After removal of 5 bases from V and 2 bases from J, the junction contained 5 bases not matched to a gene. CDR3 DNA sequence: TGTGCCAGCAGCCTAAGGACAGGGGGCACCTACGAGCAGTACTTC. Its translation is CASSLRTGGTYEQYF.

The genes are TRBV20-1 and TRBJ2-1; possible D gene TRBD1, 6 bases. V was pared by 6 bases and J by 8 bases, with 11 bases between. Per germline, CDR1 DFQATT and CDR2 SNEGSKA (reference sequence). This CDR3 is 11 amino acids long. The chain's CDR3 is CSAKGGYEQFF. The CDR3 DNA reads TGCAGTGCCAAAGGGGGTTATGAGCAGTTCTTC.

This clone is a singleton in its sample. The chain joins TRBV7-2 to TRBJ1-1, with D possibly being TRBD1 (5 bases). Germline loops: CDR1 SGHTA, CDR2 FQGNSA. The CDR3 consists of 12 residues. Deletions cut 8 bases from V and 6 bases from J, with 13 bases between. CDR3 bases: TGTGCCAGCGAAGGCGGGGGGGCTGAAGCTTTCTTT. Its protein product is CASEGGGAEAFF.

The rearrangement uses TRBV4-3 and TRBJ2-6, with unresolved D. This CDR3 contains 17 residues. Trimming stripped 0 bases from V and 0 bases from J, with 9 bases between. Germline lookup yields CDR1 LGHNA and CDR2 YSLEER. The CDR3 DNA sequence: TGCGCCAGCAGCCAAGATTGGGCGATCTCTGGGGCCAACGTCCTGACTTTC. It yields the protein CASSQDWAISGANVLTF.

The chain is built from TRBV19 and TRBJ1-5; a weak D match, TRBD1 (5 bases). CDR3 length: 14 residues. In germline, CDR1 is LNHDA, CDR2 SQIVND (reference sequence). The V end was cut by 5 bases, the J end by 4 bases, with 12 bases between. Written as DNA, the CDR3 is TGTGCCAGTAGTGGCGGGACCCAAAATCAGCCCCAGCATTTT. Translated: CASSGGTQNQPQHF.